Below, 29 T cell receptor beta chains from the same sample are listed, as sequenced in a study of identical twins. TCRdb recomputed calls from the 5' RACE reads with MiXCR, one row per CDR3 protein. Of some 730,000 distinct CDR3 sequences listed, 15% to 20% were seen once; the top ten hold around 13%. These data were also filed under a second study, of T cells expressing NK-cell markers.

Sample: PBMCs. These receptors originate from a woman aged 18-35 years in good health.

This clonotype has just a few counts. V gene TRBV12-3 or TRBV12-4 combines with J gene TRBJ1-3, with D hard to call. This CDR3 is 16 amino acids long. V was shortened by 4 bases and J by 0 bases, with 13 bases between the two germline ends. The CDR3 spells CASSSRMGDSGNTIYF. CDR3 nucleotides: TGTGCCAGCAGTTCCCGTATGGGAGACTCTGGAAACACCATATATTTT.

In its sample, this clonotype was seen a few times. The V and J genes are TRBV5-6 and TRBJ2-7, with D uncertain. Trimming pared 0 bases from V and 3 bases from J, leaving 10 bases between. The germline gives CDR1 SGHDT, CDR2 YYEEEE. The CDR3 contains 14 residues. The CDR3 is CASSLGPTGYEQYF. The CDR3 DNA sequence: TGTGCCAGCAGCTTGGGACCGACGGGCTACGAGCAGTACTTC.

The V call is TRBV20-1, the J call TRBJ2-7, with 8 bases fitting TRBD1. The V segment lost 0 bases and the J segment 0 bases; nucleotides outside the gene matches: 4. Germline assignment: CDR1 DFQATT and CDR2 SNEGSKA (reference sequence). The CDR3 is 15 amino acids. DNA of the CDR3: TGCAGTGCTAGAGAGAGGGACAGGCCCTCCTACGAGCAGTACTTC. Amino acids: CSARERDRPSYEQYF.

The chain is built from TRBV5-1 and TRBJ2-2; 11 positions match TRBD2. The V gene's germline CDR1 is SGHRS and CDR2 YFSETQ. The ends lost 3 bases at V and 5 bases at J; junction bases unmatched: 9. There are 17 residues in the CDR3. CDR3 in DNA: TGCGCCAGCAGCTCACTAGCGGGAGATCCCGGGACCGGGGAGCTGTTTTTT. Translation: CASSSLAGDPGTGELFF.

V usage is TRBV7-8 and J usage is TRBJ2-3; D not certain. V lost 5 bases and J lost 6, with 18 bases in between. CDR1 and CDR2 (germline): SGHVS, FQNEAQ. This CDR3 has 15 residues. The CDR3 protein is CASSPQISKGDTQYF. The DNA for the CDR3 is TGTGCCAGCAGCCCCCAGATCTCTAAGGGCGATACGCAGTATTTT.

This clonotype was picked up a small number of times. The chain uses TRBV5-6 and TRBJ2-1; D unclear. Deletions cut 4 bases from V and 6 bases from J, with 20 bases between. CDR3 size: 16 residues. The germline CDR1 and CDR2 sequences are SGHDT and YYEEEE. The CDR3 nucleotides are TGTGCCAGCAGCATCCCCTTCGCCATAGGGTCCAATGAGCAGTTCTTC. Protein product: CASSIPFAIGSNEQFF. The entire variable domain, with the rest obtained from reference TRBV5-6 and TRBJ2-1, is as follows: DAGVTQSPTHLIKTRGQQVTLRCSPKSGHDTVSWYQQALGQGPQFIFQYYEEEERQRGNFPDRFSGHQFPNYSSELNVNALLLGDSALYLCASSIPFAIGSNEQFFGPGTRLTVL.

This clonotype was seen more than once but under ten times. The rearrangement joins TRBV27 to TRBJ2-1, with 8 bases lining up with TRBD1. The CDR3 extends over 15 amino acids. Trimming took 1 base from V and 9 from J; bases not matched to a gene: 8. Germline assignment: CDR1 MNHEY and CDR2 SMNVEV (reference sequence). CDR3 residues: CASSLLYQGAIEQFF. CDR3 coding DNA: TGTGCCAGCAGTTTATTGTATCAGGGGGCCATTGAGCAGTTCTTC.

Comments on this clonotype: A much larger clone lies a single base off, so this may be a read error. The V call is TRBV4-3, the J call TRBJ2-3; TRBD2 matches at 12 bases. Germline CDR1 reads LGHNA; CDR2 reads YSLEER. The CDR3 extends over 15 amino acids. Germline trimming cut 0 bases from V and 9 bases from J; bases unmatched to any gene: 4. CDR3 DNA: TGCGCCAGCAGCCAAGAGCCTAGCGGGGGGGAGACGCAGTATTTT. It specifies CASSQEPSGGETQYF.

This clonotype was counted between two and nine times. The DNA of the CDR3 is TGCAGTGCTAGTTTGCGACTAGCGGGAGCTTACAATGAGCAGTTCTTC. Protein: CSASLRLAGAYNEQFF. This rearrangement joins TRBV20-1 to TRBJ2-1; TRBD2 agrees at 12 bases. The J segment lost 4 bases and the V segment lost 3 bases, leaving 7 bases of the junction unmatched. The CDR3 sequence is 16 residues long. Germline V lookup: CDR1 DFQATT, CDR2 SNEGSKA (reference sequence).

This clonotype has a handful of counts. J is TRBJ1-2 and V is TRBV6-1; no firm D call. The CDR3 is 13 residues long. Looked up from germline, CDR1 is MNHNS and CDR2 is SASEGT. V lost 3 bases and J lost 8, with 13 bases in between. The CDR3 region has the DNA TGTGCCAGCAGTGAGAGGCCCCCCGAGGGCTACACCTTC. Residues: CASSERPPEGYTF.

The chain is built from TRBV10-3 and TRBJ2-1, with D maybe TRBD2 (5 bases). Between the trimmed V and J ends, which lost 2 bases and 9 bases, there was a span of 8 bases. Germline CDR1 reads ENHRY; CDR2 reads SYGVKD. The CDR3 length is 12 residues. This CDR3 reads CAISETSSEQFF. Written as DNA, the CDR3 is TGTGCCATCAGTGAGACTAGTAGTGAGCAGTTCTTC.

This clonotype was observed a few times. The chain joins TRBV5-1 to TRBJ2-7; 9 bases map to TRBD1. The germline V gene encodes CDR1 SGHRS and CDR2 YFSETQ. The CDR3 runs 16 residues. V dropped 4 bases and J dropped 7; count of bases not matched to a gene: 15. CDR3 sequence reads: CASSPSGTGLWWEQYF. CDR3 coding DNA: TGCGCCAGCAGCCCATCCGGGACAGGGTTATGGTGGGAGCAGTACTTC.

The genes are TRBV27 and TRBJ2-7; TRBD2 might be the D (6 bases). Germline lookup yields CDR1 MNHEY and CDR2 SMNVEV (reference sequence). This CDR3 has 14 amino acids. The ends were cut back, 2 bases at V and 6 bases at J, with 14 bases in the middle. CDR3 in amino acids: CASSLTREALEQYF. CDR3 coding DNA: TGTGCCAGCAGTTTAACCAGGGAGGCCCTCGAGCAGTACTTC.

The chain is built from TRBV10-3 and TRBJ2-7; TRBD1 aligns across 9 bases. Germline assignment: CDR1 ENHRY and CDR2 SYGVKD. V shed 6 bases and J 6 bases; nucleotides not matched to a gene: 9. The CDR3 loop spans 14 amino acids. The CDR3 region is CAISRDRANLEQYF. DNA for the CDR3: TGTGCCATCAGCCGGGACAGGGCGAACCTCGAGCAGTACTTC.

This chain joins TRBV11-2 and TRBJ2-1; TRBD2 aligns across 11 bases. The CDR3 contains 17 residues. Germline CDR1 SGHAT, CDR2 FQNNGV. Trimming at V came to 0 bases and at J to 9 bases, leaving 10 bases not matched to a gene. As DNA, the CDR3 is TGTGCCAGCAGCTTAGAAGATAGCGGGAGGGCCAGCGGTGAGCAGTTCTTC. It encodes CASSLEDSGRASGEQFF.

The chain recombines TRBV5-1 with TRBJ2-3; 9 bases are shared with TRBD1. CDR1 is SGHRS, CDR2 YFSETQ, per germline. This CDR3 spans 16 amino acids. V shed 1 base, J shed 2 bases, and the junction held 5 bases outside the gene matches. The CDR3 DNA follows: TGCGCCAGCAGCTTGCCGGGACAGGGAGTCACAGATACGCAGTATTTT. It yields the protein CASSLPGQGVTDTQYF.

A few counts support this clonotype. The chain combines TRBV5-1 with TRBJ2-1; no clear D gene. The ends were cut back, 0 bases at V and 4 bases at J, with 17 bases in the middle. Germline V gene lookup returns CDR1 SGHRS and CDR2 YFSETQ. The CDR3 runs 17 residues. The CDR3 sequence is CASSLEELRAVYNEQFF. The CDR3 DNA follows: TGCGCCAGCAGCTTGGAGGAACTCCGGGCGGTTTACAATGAGCAGTTCTTC.

This chain connects TRBV9 to TRBJ2-1, with a tentative D call TRBD1 (5 bases). The CDR3 spans 15 residues. V lost 0 bases to trimming and J lost 5 bases, with 12 bases between them. Per germline, CDR1 SGDLS and CDR2 YYNGEE. The DNA of the CDR3 is TGTGCCAGCAGCGTAGTGATGGGGCTCAACAATGAGCAGTTCTTC. It yields the protein CASSVVMGLNNEQFF.

In this sample, this clonotype turned up a few times. This chain uses TRBV6-2 or TRBV6-3 with TRBJ2-2; 7 nucleotides agree with TRBD2. V was clipped by 3 bases and J by 4 bases; unmatched bases: 8. The CDR3 consists of 16 residues. Germline V gives CDR1 MNHEY, CDR2 SVGEGT. The CDR3 loop is CASSYGWEGRTGELFF. The DNA of the CDR3 is TGTGCCAGCAGTTATGGGTGGGAGGGCCGCACCGGGGAGCTGTTTTTT.

The sample holds a few counts of this clonotype. The chain combines TRBV2 with TRBJ2-1; D possibly corresponds to TRBD2 (6 bases). V was pared by 6 bases and J by 5 bases, with 8 bases between. There are 12 residues in the CDR3. CDR1 is SNHLY and CDR2 is FYNNEI in the germline V gene. The CDR3 DNA sequence: TGTGCCAGCAGCGGGACTCACAATGAGCAGTTCTTC. As protein: CASSGTHNEQFF.

The rearrangement uses TRBV7-9 and TRBJ1-1, with 10 positions matching TRBD1. V was pared by 4 bases and J by 0 bases, with 5 bases of the junction left unmatched. This CDR3 is 16 amino acids long. Germline V CDR1 and CDR2: SEHNR, FQNEAQ (reference sequence). The CDR3 coding sequence is TGTGCCAGCAGCTCGACAGGGGGCCCTATGAACACTGAAGCTTTCTTT. As protein: CASSSTGGPMNTEAFF.

The chain has TRBV5-1 and TRBJ2-5; D possibly corresponds to TRBD2 (5 bases). The CDR3 length is 14 residues. The germline V gene has CDR1 SGHRS and CDR2 YFSETQ. Trimming took 5 bases from V and 2 from J, leaving 13 bases between them. The CDR3 loop is CASRPQAAQETQYF. The CDR3 DNA sequence: TGCGCCAGCAGGCCACAAGCGGCTCAAGAGACCCAGTACTTC.

The rearrangement links TRBV9 to TRBJ1-1, with no clear D. The CDR3 consists of 14 residues. Germline CDR1 and CDR2: SGDLS and YYNGEE. Trimming took off 0 bases at V and 7 bases at J, with 13 bases between the two ends. CDR3 coding DNA: TGTGCCAGCAGCGTAGCGCCGAATCTTCATGAAGCTTTCTTT. Encoded protein: CASSVAPNLHEAFF.

V and J are TRBV12-3 or TRBV12-4 and TRBJ1-1; the D gene is possibly TRBD1 (6 bases). Trimming took 8 bases from V and 4 from J, leaving 14 bases between them. The CDR3 extends over 13 amino acids. The CDR3 DNA reads as TGTGCCAGCTCAAGGGGGGAGGTCACTGAAGCTTTCTTT. It encodes CASSRGEVTEAFF.

This clonotype has just a few counts. The chain carries TRBV5-1 and TRBJ2-7, with D perhaps matching TRBD1 (6 bases). Per the germline V gene, CDR1 is SGHRS and CDR2 is YFSETQ. This CDR3 has 14 amino acids. Trimming cost V 0 bases and J 4 bases, with 11 bases left between them. DNA of the CDR3: TGCGCCAGCAGCTTGGGGACAGTCGGGTACGAGCAGTACTTC. Its translation: CASSLGTVGYEQYF.

This clonotype was recorded only once. The chain combines TRBV7-9 with TRBJ2-5; tentatively, D is TRBD1 or TRBD2 (5 bases each). Germline V gene sequence: CDR1 SEHNR, CDR2 FQNEAQ (reference sequence). The CDR3 is 17 amino acids. V was shortened by 5 bases and J by 5 bases, with 24 bases between the two germline ends. The DNA of the CDR3 is TGTGCCAGCAGCCCACGGCTCGAAGGGACGGCTAAGGAGACCCAGTACTTC. Encoded protein: CASSPRLEGTAKETQYF.

The table lists this clonotype with a few counts. The chain combines TRBV5-1 with TRBJ2-3, with 8 bases aligning to TRBD2. This CDR3 comprises 16 residues. V lost 4 bases to trimming and J lost 2 bases; unmatched junction nucleotides: 9. Per the germline V gene, CDR1 is SGHRS and CDR2 is YFSETQ. CDR3 sequence (DNA): TGCGCCAGCAGCGTTAGTTCGCGGGGGGTCACAGATACGCAGTATTTT. This translates into CASSVSSRGVTDTQYF.

V is TRBV20-1 and J is TRBJ2-5; D possibly corresponds to TRBD2 (5 bases). From germline, CDR1 is DFQATT and CDR2 SNEGSKA (reference sequence). Trimming took 2 bases from V and 3 from J, leaving 7 bases between them. This CDR3 contains 12 residues. The CDR3 here is CSARLGEETQYF. As DNA, the CDR3 is TGCAGTGCTAGACTGGGAGAAGAGACCCAGTACTTC.

This clonotype was recorded a few times. The rearrangement joins TRBV20-1 to TRBJ1-2; perhaps TRBD1 as D (5 bases). The CDR3 consists of 14 residues. V was pared by 0 bases and J by 4 bases, with 12 bases between. Germline V gene lookup returns CDR1 DFQATT and CDR2 SNEGSKA (reference sequence). The CDR3, as DNA: TGCAGTGCTAGAGATAGGGACGTGACCTATGGCTACACCTTC. Translation: CSARDRDVTYGYTF.